Below are 32 T cell receptor beta chains sequenced from a single sample in a study of T cells in Graves' hyperthyroidism and ophthalmopathy. Amplification of TCR beta CDR3 regions used RNA as the template. HTBI primers drove first-round RT-PCR of the TCR CDR3. Via MiXCR, TCRdb re-called the multiplex PCR reads, giving one row per CDR3 protein. The table has about 270,000 distinct CDR3 sequences, 13% to 15% seen once. Source material: blood. These receptors were taken from a woman aged 45 to 65 with Graves' hyperthyroidism that later progressed to Graves' ophthalmopathy.

This clonotype was observed many times. The chain carries TRBV7-8 and TRBJ1-2; 8 bases line up with TRBD1. The V gene end was trimmed by 3 bases and the J gene end by 8 bases; junction bases not matched to a gene: 11. This CDR3 has 15 amino acids. Per germline, CDR1 SGHVS and CDR2 FQNEAQ. In DNA form, the CDR3 reads TGTGCCAGCAGCTTTACAATAACAGGGGGTGTAGGCTACACCTTC. Protein: CASSFTITGGVGYTF.

This clonotype was seen many times. The J gene is TRBJ1-5, the V gene TRBV2, with TRBD1 matching 7 bases. The CDR3 has 16 residues. Trimming at V came to 3 bases and at J to 2 bases, leaving 7 bases not matched to a gene. Per the germline V gene, CDR1 is SNHLY and CDR2 is FYNNEI. CDR3 sequence: CASSEPTGLRNQPQHF. The CDR3 DNA reads TGTGCCAGCAGTGAGCCGACAGGGCTGCGCAATCAGCCCCAGCATTTT.

The J gene is TRBJ2-5, the V gene TRBV6-5, with 7 bases identical to TRBD2. V lost 2 bases, J lost 4 bases, and 4 bases stayed unmatched. The CDR3 is made up of 14 amino acids. The germline gives CDR1 MNHEY, CDR2 SVGAGI. CDR3 in DNA: TGTGCCAGCAGTTACGGGGGGGGGACAGAGACCCAGTACTTC. Amino acids: CASSYGGGTETQYF.

This clonotype was counted many times. The V and J genes are TRBV10-3 and TRBJ2-1, with 13 bases aligning to TRBD2. Germline-derived CDR1 and CDR2 are ENHRY and SYGVKD. The CDR3 runs to 15 residues. The junction had 3 bases not matched to a gene; V was cut back by 4 bases and J by 6 bases. The CDR3 here is CAISGGLAGANEQFF. The CDR3 DNA sequence: TGTGCCATCAGTGGCGGACTAGCGGGAGCCAATGAGCAGTTCTTC.

This clonotype has ten or more counts. The rearrangement joins TRBV7-2 to TRBJ1-1; D might be TRBD1 (5 bases). Per germline, CDR1 SGHTA and CDR2 FQGNSA. The CDR3 covers 14 residues. Trimming took 4 bases from V and 0 from J, leaving 9 bases between them. The CDR3 bases are TGTGCCAGCAGCTCCCGGACACTGAACACTGAAGCTTTCTTT. Amino acids: CASSSRTLNTEAFF.

V is TRBV5-1 and J is TRBJ2-7, with 8 nucleotides matching TRBD2. V gave up 0 bases and J gave up 7 bases; unmatched junction bases: 9. The CDR3 loop spans 15 amino acids. CDR1 is SGHRS, CDR2 YFSETQ, per germline. In nucleotides, the CDR3 is TGCGCCAGCAGCTTGGTATCCAGCGGGAGTGTTGAGCAGTACTTC. Translation: CASSLVSSGSVEQYF. The full variable domain, its missing parts supplied by reference TRBV5-1 and TRBJ2-7, is KAGVTQTPRYLIKTRGQQVTLSCSPISGHRSVSWYQQTPGQGLQFLFEYFSETQRNKGNFPGRFSGRQFSNSRSEMNVSTLELGDSALYLCASSLVSSGSVEQYFGPGTRLTVT.

In its sample, this clonotype was seen many times. This rearrangement joins TRBV29-1 to TRBJ2-7; 10 bases map to TRBD1. Germline lookup yields CDR1 SQVTM and CDR2 ANQGSEA. The CDR3 spans 13 residues. The V segment lost 7 bases and the J segment 3 bases; nucleotides outside the gene matches: 6. DNA for the CDR3: TGCAGCGCGGGGACAGGGGAAAACTACGAGCAGTACTTC. Translated, it gives CSAGTGENYEQYF.

V gene TRBV30 combines with J gene TRBJ1-4, with D unresolved. In germline, CDR1 is GTSNPN, CDR2 SVGIG (reference sequence). This CDR3 comprises 13 residues. Trimming removed 0 bases from V and 3 bases from J, with 5 bases in between. CDR3 bases: TGTGCCTGGAGTGTAAAAGCTAATGAAAAACTGTTTTTT. Its protein is CAWSVKANEKLFF.

This clonotype came up many times. V usage is TRBV5-1 and J usage is TRBJ2-1, with TRBD2 matching 11 bases. From germline, CDR1 is SGHRS and CDR2 YFSETQ. The length of the CDR3 is 15 residues. After removal of 4 bases from V and 10 bases from J, the junction contained 10 bases not matched to a gene. The CDR3 region is CASSPRTSGPTEQFF. Here the CDR3 DNA reads TGCGCCAGCAGCCCACGGACTAGCGGGCCTACAGAGCAGTTCTTC. Variable domain in full (rest from reference TRBV5-1 and TRBJ2-1): KAGVTQTPRYLIKTRGQQVTLSCSPISGHRSVSWYQQTPGQGLQFLFEYFSETQRNKGNFPGRFSGRQFSNSRSEMNVSTLELGDSALYLCASSPRTSGPTEQFFGPGTRLTVL.

V gene TRBV11-2 combines with J gene TRBJ2-5; 13 nucleotides align to TRBD2. CDR1 and CDR2 from the germline V gene are SGHAT and FQNNGV. CDR3 length: 16 residues. After removal of 4 bases from V and 5 bases from J, the junction contained 7 bases not matched to a gene. The CDR3 is CASSSGTSGIRETQYF. The CDR3 nucleotides are TGTGCCAGCAGCTCTGGGACTAGCGGGATTCGCGAGACCCAGTACTTC.

In its sample, this clonotype was seen many times. The chain employs TRBV12-3 or TRBV12-4 and TRBJ2-5; 9 nucleotides agree with TRBD1. V shed 6 bases, J shed 2 bases, and the junction held 4 bases outside the gene matches. The CDR3 runs to 14 residues. The CDR3 is CASRDRGWQETQYF. The DNA for the CDR3 is TGTGCCAGCAGGGACAGGGGATGGCAAGAGACCCAGTACTTC.

In its sample, this clonotype was seen many times. The chain combines TRBV3-1 with TRBJ2-2, with D hard to call. V gave up 6 bases and J gave up 6 bases, with 5 bases separating them. The CDR3 is 11 amino acids. From germline, CDR1 is LGHDT and CDR2 YNNKEL (reference sequence). CDR3 region: CASRSAGELFF. CDR3 DNA: TGTGCCAGCAGAAGCGCCGGGGAGCTGTTTTTT.

The chain has TRBV9 and TRBJ2-2; 7 positions agree with TRBD1. The CDR3 is 16 amino acids. V dropped 4 bases and J dropped 3; count of bases not matched to a gene: 9. Per the germline V gene, CDR1 is SGDLS and CDR2 is YYNGEE. CDR3 in DNA: TGTGCCAGCAGCTCCCTTAGGGGACAGCACACCGGGGAGCTGTTTTTT. It encodes CASSSLRGQHTGELFF.

This clonotype has a count of ten or more. This sequence joins TRBV2 and TRBJ2-5, with TRBD2 as a possible D gene (5 bases). Looked up from germline, CDR1 is SNHLY and CDR2 is FYNNEI. The CDR3 spans 14 residues. V lost 5 bases, J lost 4 bases, and 14 bases lay in between. The DNA of the CDR3 is TGTGCCAGCAGTAACTGGGCCGCGGGAGAGACCCAGTACTTC. Translated, it gives CASSNWAAGETQYF.

This clonotype has a count of ten or more. The chain uses TRBV29-1 and TRBJ1-1; maybe TRBD1 (6 bases). With 8 bases removed from V and 2 bases from J, the gap between germline ends came to 12 bases. The CDR3 runs to 12 residues. Germline CDR1 SQVTM, CDR2 ANQGSEA. CDR3 in amino acids: CSFGTSNTEAFF. CDR3 sequence (DNA): TGCAGCTTCGGGACATCTAACACTGAAGCTTTCTTT.

In this sample, this clonotype turned up many times. The gene calls are TRBV11-2 and TRBJ2-6; no firm D call. Germline CDR1 SGHAT, CDR2 FQNNGV. This CDR3 is 18 amino acids long. V gave up 7 bases and J gave up 0 bases, with 19 bases separating them. The CDR3 loop reads CASIVPVGPPSGANVLTF. CDR3 coding DNA: TGTGCCAGCATCGTACCCGTCGGTCCTCCCTCTGGGGCCAACGTCCTGACTTTC.

This clonotype was found a few times. The chain couples TRBV5-1 to TRBJ2-5, with a possible D match to TRBD1 (6 bases). The CDR3 is 14 residues long. Germline loops: CDR1 SGHRS, CDR2 YFSETQ. V was trimmed by 8 bases and J by 5 bases, leaving 19 bases between them. CDR3 amino acids: CARQGGWFLETQYF. The CDR3 DNA reads TGCGCCAGGCAAGGGGGATGGTTTTTGGAGACCCAGTACTTC.

This clonotype was seen a few times. The chain joins TRBV28 to TRBJ1-4; 7 bases map to TRBD1. Germline assignment: CDR1 MDHEN and CDR2 SYDVKM. The CDR3 is 14 residues long. V gave up 8 bases and J gave up 10 bases; unmatched junction bases: 13. CDR3 DNA sequence: TGTGCCAGCGGGCCGCGACAGGGTCTGAGAAAACTGTTTTTT. Its translation: CASGPRQGLRKLFF.

This clonotype has at least ten counts. The V and J genes are TRBV6-1 and TRBJ1-1; 7 nucleotides line up with TRBD1. Per the germline V gene, CDR1 is MNHNS and CDR2 is SASEGT. V shed 5 bases and J 3 bases; nucleotides not matched to a gene: 6. This CDR3 contains 14 residues. CDR3 region: CASSTQGTDTEAFF. As DNA, the CDR3 is TGTGCCAGCAGTACACAGGGGACCGACACTGAAGCTTTCTTT.

In this sample, this clonotype turned up many times. The J gene is TRBJ1-5, the V gene TRBV5-1; 8 bases line up with TRBD1. CDR1 SGHRS and CDR2 YFSETQ come from the germline V gene. Germline trimming cut 0 bases from V and 1 base from J; bases unmatched to any gene: 3. The CDR3 runs to 16 residues. For the CDR3, the DNA is TGCGCCAGCAGCTTGGGGACAGGGCTGAGCAATCAGCCCCAGCATTTT. Translation: CASSLGTGLSNQPQHF.

The table lists this clonotype with many counts. The V gene is TRBV11-3, the J gene TRBJ2-1; 9 bases are shared with TRBD2. The junction had 3 bases not matched to a gene; V was cut back by 1 base and J by 5 bases. In germline, CDR1 is SGHNT, CDR2 YENEEA. CDR3 length: 15 residues. The CDR3 DNA follows: TGTGCCAGCAGCTTAGGACTAGCGGAAAACAATGAGCAGTTCTTC. This codes for CASSLGLAENNEQFF. The full variable domain, completed using reference TRBV11-3 and TRBJ2-1, is EAGVVQSPRYKIIEKKQPVAFWCNPISGHNTLYWYLQNLGQGPELLIRYENEEAVDDSQLPKDRFSAERLKGVDSTLKIQPAELGDSAVYLCASSLGLAENNEQFFGPGTRLTVL.

The sample holds a few counts of this clonotype. This chain connects TRBV10-3 to TRBJ1-1, with D unclear. Trimming stripped 2 bases from V and 6 bases from J, with 16 bases between. The CDR3 extends over 15 amino acids. Germline V gene sequence: CDR1 ENHRY, CDR2 SYGVKD. The CDR3 sequence: CAISERGGRSAEAFF. CDR3 nucleotides: TGTGCCATCAGTGAGCGCGGAGGGCGGTCGGCTGAAGCTTTCTTT.

There are many counts of this clonotype. CDR3 region: CASTIAGRGANVLTF. The CDR3 DNA reads as TGTGCCAGCACCATTGCAGGGAGAGGGGCCAACGTCCTGACTTTC. The V gene is TRBV12-3 or TRBV12-4, the J gene TRBJ2-6; D could derive from TRBD1 or TRBD2 (5 bases each). Trimming shortened V by 7 bases and J by 4 bases, and 14 bases separated the two germline ends. The CDR3 has 15 amino acids.

This clonotype has a count of ten or more. Written as DNA, the CDR3 is TGCAGTGCTAGAGATCCAGGGGGCGCCAATCAGCCCCAGCATTTT. Encoded protein: CSARDPGGANQPQHF. This chain joins TRBV20-1 and TRBJ1-5; 8 nucleotides align to TRBD1. This CDR3 is 15 amino acids long. From germline, CDR1 is DFQATT and CDR2 SNEGSKA (reference sequence). Trimming removed 0 bases from V and 3 bases from J; junction bases left unmatched: 4.

This clonotype was recorded at least ten times. The rearrangement joins TRBV28 to TRBJ2-7; a possible D gene is TRBD1 (6 bases). CDR3 length: 12 residues. CDR1 and CDR2 (germline): MDHEN, SYDVKM. This CDR3 is CASKEQGREQYF. The CDR3 DNA reads as TGTGCTTCTAAGGAACAGGGACGCGAGCAGTACTTC.

This clonotype was picked up many times. This chain links TRBV19 with TRBJ2-1, with D possibly TRBD2 on 5 matching bases. Germline V lookup: CDR1 LNHDA, CDR2 SQIVND (reference sequence). CDR3 size: 17 residues. Trimming stripped 4 bases from V and 0 bases from J, with 16 bases between. CDR3 nucleotides: TGTGCCAGTAGTACGCTACTAGATCACAGCTCCTACAATGAGCAGTTCTTC. Protein: CASSTLLDHSSYNEQFF.

This clonotype was detected only a few times. The chain employs TRBV7-9 and TRBJ2-7; D possibly corresponds to TRBD2 (7 bases). Germline CDR1 SEHNR, CDR2 FQNEAQ (reference sequence). V lost 4 bases and J 4 bases, leaving 17 bases between the germline ends. CDR3 length equals 15 residues. The CDR3 DNA reads TGTGCCAGCAGCTCACAGGGAGGGACTTCTTACGAGCAGTACTTC. Translating gives CASSSQGGTSYEQYF. Filled out from reference TRBV7-9 and TRBJ2-7, the complete variable domain reads DTGVSQNPRHKITKRGQNVTFRCDPISEHNRLYWYRQTLGQGPEFLTYFQNEAQLEKSRLLSDRFSAERPKGSFSTLEIQRTEQGDSAMYLCASSSQGGTSYEQYFGPGTRLTVT.

This clonotype was seen repeatedly, ten times or more. The chain employs TRBV20-1 and TRBJ1-5; D not resolved. CDR1 and CDR2 (germline): DFQATT, SNEGSKA (reference sequence). The CDR3 is made up of 17 amino acids. V lost 0 bases and J lost 5, with 20 bases in between. The CDR3 spells CSARDYLRHSKDQPQHF. The CDR3, as DNA: TGCAGTGCTAGAGATTACCTTAGACATAGTAAGGATCAGCCCCAGCATTTT.

The sample holds a few counts of this clonotype. This sequence may be a read error, since a much larger clone differs from it by one base. The chain links TRBV12-3 or TRBV12-4 to TRBJ2-1; 10 positions agree with TRBD2. This CDR3 has 14 amino acids. V was clipped by 6 bases and J by 6 bases; unmatched bases: 5. The CDR3 region is CASRGLAESNEQFF. In nucleotides, the CDR3 is TGTGCCAGCAGAGGACTAGCGGAGAGCAATGAGCAGTTCTTC.

This clonotype has a count of ten or more. The chain joins TRBV5-1 to TRBJ2-7; D unclear. CDR3 length: 13 amino acids. Germline CDR1 reads SGHRS; CDR2 reads YFSETQ. Trimming removed 3 bases at V and 5 bases at J, with 12 bases between. The CDR3 nucleotides read TGCGCCAGCAGCTCCCCCCCACAGAACGAGCAGTACTTC. Its protein is CASSSPPQNEQYF.

The table lists this clonotype with many counts. The V call is TRBV5-1, the J call TRBJ2-1, with 10 bases lining up with TRBD2. CDR3 length: 14 residues. V was clipped by 2 bases and J by 7 bases; unmatched bases: 3. Looked up from germline, CDR1 is SGHRS and CDR2 is YFSETQ. CDR3 in amino acids: CASSFLAGVNEQFF. The CDR3 DNA follows: TGCGCCAGCAGCTTCCTAGCGGGAGTAAATGAGCAGTTCTTC. The entire variable domain, with the rest obtained from reference TRBV5-1 and TRBJ2-1, is as follows: KAGVTQTPRYLIKTRGQQVTLSCSPISGHRSVSWYQQTPGQGLQFLFEYFSETQRNKGNFPGRFSGRQFSNSRSEMNVSTLELGDSALYLCASSFLAGVNEQFFGPGTRLTVL.

The J gene is TRBJ1-5, the V gene TRBV2, with TRBD1 matching 10 bases. The germline gives CDR1 SNHLY, CDR2 FYNNEI. The ends lost 6 bases at V and 2 bases at J; junction bases unmatched: 7. The CDR3 loop spans 16 amino acids. The CDR3 sequence: CASRLTGTGGNQPQHF. The CDR3 DNA follows: TGTGCCAGCAGACTCACCGGGACAGGGGGCAATCAGCCCCAGCATTTT.